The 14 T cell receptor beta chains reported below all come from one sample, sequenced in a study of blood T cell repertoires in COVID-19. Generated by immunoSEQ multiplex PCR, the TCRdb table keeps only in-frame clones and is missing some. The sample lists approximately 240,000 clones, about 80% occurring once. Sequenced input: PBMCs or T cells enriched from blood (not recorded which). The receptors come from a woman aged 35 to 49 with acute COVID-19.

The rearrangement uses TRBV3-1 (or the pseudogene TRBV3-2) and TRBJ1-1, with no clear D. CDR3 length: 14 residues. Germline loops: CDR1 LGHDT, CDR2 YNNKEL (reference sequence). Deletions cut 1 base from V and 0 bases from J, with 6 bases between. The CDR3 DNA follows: TGTGCCAGCAGCCAAGGGCAGGTGAACACTGAAGCTTTCTTT. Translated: CASSQGQVNTEAFF.

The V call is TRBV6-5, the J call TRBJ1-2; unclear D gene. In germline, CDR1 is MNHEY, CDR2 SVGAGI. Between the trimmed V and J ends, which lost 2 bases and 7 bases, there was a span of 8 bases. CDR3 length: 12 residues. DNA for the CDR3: TGTGCCAGCAGTTACGAGGTTCGTGGCTACACCTTC. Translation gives CASSYEVRGYTF.

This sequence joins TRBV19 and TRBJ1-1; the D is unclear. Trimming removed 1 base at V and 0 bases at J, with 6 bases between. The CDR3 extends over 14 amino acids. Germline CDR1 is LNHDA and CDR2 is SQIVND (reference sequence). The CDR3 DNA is TGTGCCAGTAGTATAGTTCAGATGAACACTGAAGCTTTCTTT. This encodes CASSIVQMNTEAFF.

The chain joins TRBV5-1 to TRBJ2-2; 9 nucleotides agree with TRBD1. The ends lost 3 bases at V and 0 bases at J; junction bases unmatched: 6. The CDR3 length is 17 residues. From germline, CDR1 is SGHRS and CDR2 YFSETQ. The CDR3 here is CASSSGTGGANTGELFF. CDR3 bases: TGCGCCAGCAGCTCCGGAACAGGGGGCGCGAACACCGGGGAGCTGTTTTTT.

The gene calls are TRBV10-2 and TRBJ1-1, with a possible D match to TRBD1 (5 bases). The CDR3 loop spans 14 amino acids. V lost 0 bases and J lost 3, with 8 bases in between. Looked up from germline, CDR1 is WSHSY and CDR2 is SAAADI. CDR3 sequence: CASSESGGDTEAFF. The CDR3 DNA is TGCGCCAGCAGTGAGTCCGGGGGGGACACTGAAGCTTTCTTT.

The CDR3 DNA follows: TGTGCCAGCTCCCGGACTAAGCAAGAGACCCAGTACTTC. Protein sequence: CASSRTKQETQYF. The V call is TRBV18, the J call TRBJ2-5; D is perhaps TRBD2 (6 bases). The CDR3 runs 13 residues. Germline loops: CDR1 KGHSH, CDR2 LQKENI. V lost 6 bases, J lost 2 bases, and 10 bases lay in between.

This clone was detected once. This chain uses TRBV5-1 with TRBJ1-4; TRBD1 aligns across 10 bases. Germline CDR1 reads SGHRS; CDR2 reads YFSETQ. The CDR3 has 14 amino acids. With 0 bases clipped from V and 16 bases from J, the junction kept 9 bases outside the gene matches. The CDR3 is CASSLVVGQGVRFF. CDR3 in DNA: TGCGCCAGCAGCTTGGTGGTAGGACAGGGGGTCCGGTTTTTT.

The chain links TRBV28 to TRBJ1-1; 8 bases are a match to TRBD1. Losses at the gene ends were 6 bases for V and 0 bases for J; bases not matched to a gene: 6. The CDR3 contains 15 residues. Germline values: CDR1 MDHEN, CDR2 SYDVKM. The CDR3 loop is CASSPGGTMNTEAFF. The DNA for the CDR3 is TGTGCCAGCAGCCCAGGGGGCACGATGAACACTGAAGCTTTCTTT.

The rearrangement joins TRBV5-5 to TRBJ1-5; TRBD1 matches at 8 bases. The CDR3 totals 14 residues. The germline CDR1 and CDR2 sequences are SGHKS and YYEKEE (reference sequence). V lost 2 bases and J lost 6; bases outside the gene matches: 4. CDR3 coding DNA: TGTGCCAGCAGCTTAACAGGGGGACCTCAGCCCCAGCATTTT. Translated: CASSLTGGPQPQHF. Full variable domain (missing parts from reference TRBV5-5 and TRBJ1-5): DAGVTQSPTHLIKTRGQQVTLRCSPISGHKSVSWYQQVLGQGPQFIFQYYEKEERGRGNFPDRFSARQFPNYSSELNVNALLLGDSALYLCASSLTGGPQPQHFGDGTRLSIL.

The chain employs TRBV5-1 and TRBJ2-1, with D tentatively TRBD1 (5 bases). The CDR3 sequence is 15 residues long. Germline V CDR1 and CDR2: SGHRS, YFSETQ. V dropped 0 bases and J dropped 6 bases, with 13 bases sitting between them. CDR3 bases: TGCGCCAGCAGCTTGGTTAGGGGCGTCCCCAATGAGCAGTTCTTC. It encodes CASSLVRGVPNEQFF.

CDR3 DNA sequence: TGCAGTGCTAGTGGTCGCAGGGGGCGCGAGGGTCTTAGGGGAAAACTGTTTTTT. As protein: CSASGRRGREGLRGKLFF. The chain couples TRBV20-1 to TRBJ1-4; 8 bases fit TRBD1. Germline V CDR1 and CDR2: DFQATT, SNEGSKA (reference sequence). The CDR3 has 18 residues. V shed 3 bases and J 10 bases; nucleotides not matched to a gene: 22.

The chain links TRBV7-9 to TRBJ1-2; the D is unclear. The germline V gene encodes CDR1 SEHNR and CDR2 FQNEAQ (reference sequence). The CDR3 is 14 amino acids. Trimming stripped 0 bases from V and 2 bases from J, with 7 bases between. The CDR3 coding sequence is TGTGCCAGCAGCTTAGCATCGGAGAACTATGGCTACACCTTC. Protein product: CASSLASENYGYTF.

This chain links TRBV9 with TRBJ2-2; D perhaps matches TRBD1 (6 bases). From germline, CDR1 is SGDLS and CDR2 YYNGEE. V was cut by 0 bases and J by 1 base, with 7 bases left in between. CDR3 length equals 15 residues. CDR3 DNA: TGTGCCAGCAGCGTAGTAGGGGGGAACACCGGGGAGCTGTTTTTT. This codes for CASSVVGGNTGELFF.

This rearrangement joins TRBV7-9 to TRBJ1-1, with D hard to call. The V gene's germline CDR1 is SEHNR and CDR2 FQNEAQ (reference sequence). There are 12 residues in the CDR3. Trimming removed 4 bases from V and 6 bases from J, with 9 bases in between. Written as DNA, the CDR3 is TGTGCCAGCAGCTCCCTACGGGCTGAAGCTTTCTTT. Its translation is CASSSLRAEAFF. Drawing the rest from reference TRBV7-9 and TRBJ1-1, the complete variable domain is DTGVSQNPRHKITKRGQNVTFRCDPISEHNRLYWYRQTLGQGPEFLTYFQNEAQLEKSRLLSDRFSAERPKGSFSTLEIQRTEQGDSAMYLCASSSLRAEAFFGQGTRLTVV.